Listed below are T cell receptor beta chains from one sample, sequenced in a study of T-cell memory formation after mild COVID-19. MiXCR, run by TCRdb on the 5' RACE reads, gives a single entry per CDR3 protein. Of around 300,000 distinct CDR3 sequences detected, approximately 7.6% appear once; the ten largest clones hold roughly 23%. The sample was PBMCs or a T cell subset sorted from them (not recorded which). These receptors originate from a man aged 18 to 35 who had mild COVID-19 (a few samples of this study predate the infection). Cell type and time point are not known. The CDR3 runs from the conserved cysteine through the conserved F or W. D genes are given only for firm matches. Only some rows state a clone size, as once, few, many or a class for expanded clones.

cdr3_aa | cdr3_nt | j_call | clone_size | v_call | d_call
CASSVGSLNTEAFF | TGTGCCAGCAGCGTTGGCAGCCTGAACACTGAAGCTTTCTTT | TRBJ1-1 | few | TRBV9 | -
CSASGGQGIYNEQFF | TGCAGTGCTAGTGGGGGACAGGGTATCTACAATGAGCAGTTCTTC | TRBJ2-1 | many | TRBV20-1 | TRBD1
CASSFPGTSGGGTGELFF | TGTGCCAGCAGTTTTCCTGGGACTAGCGGGGGGGGCACCGGGGAGCTGTTTTTT | TRBJ2-2 | many | TRBV12-3/TRBV12-4 | TRBD2
CASSLRGADTGELFF | TGCGCCAGCAGCTTAAGAGGGGCGGACACCGGGGAGCTGTTTTTT | TRBJ2-2 | many | TRBV5-1 | -
CASSLRGISGGSSSYNEQFF | TGTGCCAGCAGTTTAAGAGGGATTAGCGGGGGCTCGAGCTCCTACAATGAGCAGTTCTTC | TRBJ2-1 | few | TRBV27 | TRBD2
CASSSTGANVLTF | TGTGCCAGCAGCTCCACGGGGGCCAACGTCCTGACTTTC | TRBJ2-6 | few | TRBV7-9 | -
CASSLGLAGGVRTDTQYF | TGTGCCAGCAGCCTGGGACTAGCGGGGGGTGTTCGCACAGATACGCAGTATTTT | TRBJ2-3 | many | TRBV11-2 | TRBD2
CASSQGSGGADTQYF | TGTGCCAGCAGCCAAGGGAGCGGGGGGGCAGATACGCAGTATTTT | TRBJ2-3 | many | TRBV4-2 | TRBD2
CAISATMGGETQYF | TGTGCCATCAGTGCCACTATGGGGGGGGAGACCCAGTACTTC | TRBJ2-5 | - | TRBV10-3 | TRBD2
CASRSTGTGPGELFF | TGTGCCAGCAGGTCTACAGGGACAGGGCCCGGGGAGCTGTTTTTT | TRBJ2-2 | many | TRBV7-7 | TRBD1
CASRGQGPWDTQYF | TGTGCCAGCAGGGGACAGGGCCCGTGGGATACGCAGTATTTT | TRBJ2-3 | few | TRBV6-5 | TRBD1
CSARDLGRSNQPQHF | TGCAGTGCTAGAGACTTGGGGCGGAGCAATCAGCCCCAGCATTTT | TRBJ1-5 | few | TRBV20-1 | -
CSVETGVYGYTF | TGCAGCGTTGAAACAGGGGTCTATGGCTACACCTTC | TRBJ1-2 | - | TRBV29-1 | TRBD1
CASSLGGRDTEAFF | TGTGCCAGCAGCTTGGGGGGGAGGGACACTGAAGCTTTCTTT | TRBJ1-1 | few | TRBV5-5 | -
CAISELTQGPTEAFF | TGTGCCATCAGTGAGCTTACCCAGGGGCCAACTGAAGCTTTCTTT | TRBJ1-1 | few | TRBV10-3 | -
CASSSGLSAF | TGTGCCAGCAGTTCGGGACTGTCTGCATTT | TRBJ1-3 | - | TRBV12-3/TRBV12-4 | -
CASSPGTSGTNEQFF | TGTGCCAGCAGCCCTGGGACTAGCGGGACCAATGAGCAGTTCTTC | TRBJ2-1 | - | TRBV11-2 | TRBD2
CASSFAGDSYEQYF | TGTGCCAGCAGCTTCGCAGGGGACTCCTACGAGCAGTACTTC | TRBJ2-7 | few | TRBV7-9 | -
CASSLEGTDSSYEQYF | TGTGCCAGCAGCTTAGAAGGGACGGATAGCTCCTACGAGCAGTACTTC | TRBJ2-7 | - | TRBV7-2 | -
CSVDRQGTGELFF | TGCAGCGTTGACAGACAGGGCACCGGGGAGCTGTTTTTT | TRBJ2-2 | few | TRBV29-1 | TRBD1
CASSGTGSSTGELFF | TGCGCCAGCTCCGGGACAGGGTCCTCCACCGGGGAGCTGTTTTTT | TRBJ2-2 | - | TRBV5-1 | TRBD1
CASTSSSGGFNEQFF | TGCGCCAGCACATCATCTAGCGGGGGCTTTAATGAGCAGTTCTTC | TRBJ2-1 | few | TRBV5-1 | TRBD2
CASSQVGAGDTQYF | TGCGCCAGCAGCCAAGTCGGAGCGGGGGATACGCAGTATTTT | TRBJ2-3 | few | TRBV4-1 | TRBD2
CASSQENYRVPTEAFF | TGCGCCAGCAGCCAAGAGAATTACAGGGTACCCACTGAAGCTTTCTTT | TRBJ1-1 | few | TRBV4-3 | -
CASSSLPSNQPQHF | TGTGCCAGCAGCTCCCTTCCGAGCAATCAGCCCCAGCATTTT | TRBJ1-5 | many | TRBV7-2 | -
CASRRRAQETQYF | TGTGCCAGCCGACGTCGGGCCCAAGAGACCCAGTACTTC | TRBJ2-5 | - | TRBV6-5 | -
CASSMRQGFNQPQHF | TGTGCCAGTAGTATGCGACAGGGGTTCAATCAGCCCCAGCATTTT | TRBJ1-5 | few | TRBV19 | TRBD1
CASSYHRPITDTQYF | TGTGCCAGCAGCTATCATCGGCCGATCACAGATACGCAGTATTTT | TRBJ2-3 | few | TRBV7-9 | -
CASSPQQLPDTQYF | TGTGCCAGCAGCCCTCAACAGCTTCCAGATACGCAGTATTTT | TRBJ2-3 | few | TRBV7-2 | -
CASSSRDFNAGELFF | TGTGCCAGCAGCTCACGGGACTTTAACGCCGGGGAGCTGTTTTTT | TRBJ2-2 | few | TRBV11-2 | -
CASSQEGETNTEAFF | TGCGCCAGCAGCCAAGAGGGGGAGACCAACACTGAAGCTTTCTTT | TRBJ1-1 | - | TRBV4-1 | -
CSARGYGQGSNYGYTF | TGCAGTGCTAGAGGGTATGGACAGGGCTCTAACTATGGCTACACCTTC | TRBJ1-2 | - | TRBV20-1 | TRBD1
CASSVGQGDSPLHF | TGTGCCAGCAGCGTGGGACAGGGAGATTCACCCCTCCACTTT | TRBJ1-6 | many | TRBV9 | TRBD1
CASSLPGMGVYGYTF | TGTGCCAGCAGTCTTCCCGGTATGGGCGTCTATGGCTACACCTTC | TRBJ1-2 | - | TRBV12-3/TRBV12-4 | -
CASSGRGTQYF | TGTGCCAGCAGTGGTAGGGGGACCCAGTACTTC | TRBJ2-5 | - | TRBV6-5 | -
CASRRPGRINYGYTF | TGTGCCAGCAGGCGACCAGGGAGGATAAACTATGGCTACACCTTC | TRBJ1-2 | few | TRBV11-2 | -
CATSDPTGSGDTQYF | TGTGCCACCAGTGACCCTACAGGGTCGGGAGATACGCAGTATTTT | TRBJ2-3 | few | TRBV24-1 | -
CASSVGTAYGYTF | TGTGCCAGCAGCGTTGGGACTGCGTATGGCTACACCTTC | TRBJ1-2 | few | TRBV5-4 | -
CASRDPRITNYGYTF | TGTGCCAGCAGGGACCCTAGAATTACAAACTATGGCTACACCTTC | TRBJ1-2 | few | TRBV2 | -
CSAEGQRYEQYF | TGCAGCGCTGAGGGACAGCGCTACGAGCAGTACTTC | TRBJ2-7 | many | TRBV29-1 | TRBD1
CASGTGPSYEQYF | TGTGCCAGTGGGACAGGGCCCTCCTACGAGCAGTACTTC | TRBJ2-7 | few | TRBV6-2/TRBV6-3 | TRBD1
CASSGLAGGTGELFF | TGTGCCAGCAGCGGGCTAGCGGGGGGCACCGGGGAGCTGTTTTTT | TRBJ2-2 | many | TRBV9 | TRBD2